This entry features one T cell receptor (beta chain) sequence. Its target antigen remains unknown. No clone much larger than this one lies a single base away; base qualities are absent. The CDR1 and CDR2 encoded by the germline V gene (reference sequence) are SGHKS and YYEKEE. Including cysteine and phenylalanine, the CDR3 has 15 amino acids. The DNA shown is the 45-base CDR3, in frame from base 1. At the junction V is shortened by 4 bases and J by 3 bases, with 17 bases in between. The data originate from a study of control samples from healthy donors and cancer patients (dated by TCRdb to between 2020 and 2021). Library method: the immunoSEQ multiplex PCR assay. As stored in TCRdb, this immuneACCESS dataset retains in-frame rearrangements with V and J assigned. A fraction of the clones does not appear; measured against another copy, unresolved V genes explain less than half of the discrepancy, and the remainder lacks a known reason. This sample gives 150,000 or so clones in total; 93% of them show up just once. More than 5% of the sample goes to the ten largest clones.

The source material was blood. This receptor chain uses TRBV5-5 and TRBJ2-7; TRBD1 is perhaps the D gene, given 5 matching bases. The sequence came from a man between 18 and 35 years old in good health. The sequenced DNA is TGTGCCAGCAGCCCCGAAGGGGTCCCCTACTACGAGCAGTACTTC. It codes for CASSPEGVPYYEQYF.